Each of the 20 T cell receptor beta chains below was sequenced from the same sample in a study of tumor-infiltrating lymphocytes in glioblastoma multiforme. TCRB libraries came from RNA via three nested multiplex PCR rounds. MiXCR, run by TCRdb on the multiplex PCR reads, gives a single entry per CDR3 protein. The sample yields about 15,000 distinct CDR3 sequences, 55% to 85% seen once. The sample comprised brain tumor tissue. Every receptor here comes from a male donor with glioblastoma.

Turning to this clonotype: The junction departs from germline at one end; a sequencing error may be responsible. This chain connects TRBV29-1 to TRBJ1-1; unclear D gene. This CDR3 has 13 amino acids. Germline V lookup: CDR1 SQVTM, CDR2 ANQGSEA. The CDR3 loop reads CHVEHSSNTEARF. The CDR3 region has the DNA TGCCACGTTGAACATTCCAGCAACACTGAAGCTCGCTTT.

The rearrangement joins TRBV20-1 to TRBJ2-6, with D tentatively TRBD1 (5 bases). Germline lookup yields CDR1 DFQATT and CDR2 SNEGSKA (reference sequence). V was pared by 5 bases and J by 4 bases, with 9 bases between. The CDR3 covers 13 residues. The CDR3 nucleotides read TGCAGTGCTCCCCGACAGGGGGCCAACGTCCTGACTTTC. Translating gives CSAPRQGANVLTF.

As for this clonotype: The final CDR3 position lacks the conserved phenylalanine or tryptophan, pointing to a likely read error. This chain links TRBV6-1 with TRBJ2-5, with D possibly being TRBD2 (6 bases). This CDR3 is 14 amino acids long. V was pared by 0 bases and J by 9 bases, with 14 bases between. In germline, CDR1 is MNHNS, CDR2 SASEGT. The CDR3 reads CASSEAGGWEAQYL. The DNA for the CDR3 is TGTGCCAGCAGTGAAGCAGGCGGGTGGGAGGCCCAGTACTTA.

The chain uses TRBV5-4 and TRBJ2-2; TRBD2 might be the D (6 bases). Germline loops: CDR1 SGHNT, CDR2 YYREEE (reference sequence). CDR3 size: 15 residues. V dropped 4 bases and J dropped 14 bases, with 24 bases sitting between them. The CDR3 sequence: CASSRDFSNNGELFF. As DNA, the CDR3 is TGTGCCAGCAGCCGGGACTTCTCGAACAACGGTGAACTGTTTTTT.

Points on this clonotype: Given the absence of the conserved phenylalanine or tryptophan at the CDR3 end, a read error is likely. This chain joins TRBV7-9 and TRBJ1-6, with unresolved D. Deletions cut 5 bases from V and 10 bases from J, with 24 bases between. The CDR3 consists of 17 residues. Germline V gene lookup returns CDR1 SEHNR and CDR2 FQNEAQ (reference sequence). In nucleotides, the CDR3 is TGTGCCAGCAGCCCCCCCGGTACCAGAGGGATACCCTCACCCCTCCACCTT. Translated, it gives CASSPPGTRGIPSPLHL.

The chain combines TRBV4-1 with TRBJ2-1; TRBD1 aligns across 7 bases. The CDR3 length is 17 residues. The V and J ends lost 3 bases and 1 base, in that order; junction bases with no gene match: 9. CDR1 and CDR2 from the germline V gene are MGHRA and YSYEKL. The CDR3 is CASSQDRYLVSYNEQFF. The CDR3 nucleotides are TGCGCCAGCAGCCAGGACAGGTACCTCGTTTCCTACAATGAGCAGTTCTTC.

For this clonotype: One end of the junction does not line up with germline, which may come from a read error. The chain is built from TRBV20-1 and TRBJ1-1; D not certain. CDR1 and CDR2 from the germline V gene are DFQATT and SNEGSKA (reference sequence). This CDR3 contains 14 residues. The chain's CDR3 is CTATKPGGWTEAFF. CDR3 DNA: TGCACTGCTACTAAACCCGGAGGGTGGACTGAAGCTTTCTTT.

By share, this clonotype ranks as medium-sized. This chain joins TRBV10-1 and TRBJ2-1; possible D gene TRBD1, 6 bases. CDR3 length: 15 amino acids. V lost 6 bases and J 4 bases, leaving 16 bases between the germline ends. Germline CDR1 is WNHNN and CDR2 is SYGVQD (reference sequence). The CDR3 DNA sequence: TGCGCCAGCAGGACCGGGACAAAGGGGTACAATGAGCAGTTCTTC. This sequence encodes CASRTGTKGYNEQFF.

Regarding this clonotype: The germline gene is not matched at one end of the junction; a read error may be the cause. The chain uses TRBV20-1 and TRBJ2-1; D is unresolved. The CDR3 is 14 residues long. In germline, CDR1 is DFQATT, CDR2 SNEGSKA (reference sequence). The DNA for the CDR3 is TGCTGTGCTAGAGATCGGGTCTCCTACAATGAGCAGTTCTTC. This codes for CCARDRVSYNEQFF.

The count of this clonotype is one. Without the conserved terminal phenylalanine or tryptophan, this CDR3 likely stems from a read error. This chain uses TRBV30 with TRBJ2-3; perhaps TRBD2 as D (6 bases). This CDR3 region has 12 residues. Germline CDR1 reads GTSNPN; CDR2 reads SVGIG (reference sequence). V was shortened by 4 bases and J by 6 bases, with 11 bases between the two germline ends. CDR3 in amino acids: CAWIGEDDTQYL. DNA of the CDR3: TGTGCCTGGATCGGGGAGGATGATACGCAGTATCTT.

This sequence joins TRBV10-3 and TRBJ2-3, with 9 bases fitting TRBD2. Germline V gene lookup returns CDR1 ENHRY and CDR2 SYGVKD. The length of the CDR3 is 17 residues. J was trimmed by 5 bases and V by 7 bases; bases with no gene match: 16. As DNA, the CDR3 is TGTGCCATCAAAGGTTCGAGTGGCGGGGGGGCCAGAGATACGCAGTATTTT. Translated: CAIKGSSGGGARDTQYF.

This clonotype was counted only a few times. The V and J genes are TRBV11-2 and TRBJ1-2; possibly TRBD1 for D (5 bases). Germline V lookup: CDR1 SGHAT, CDR2 FQNNGV. V lost 9 bases, J lost 5 bases, and 16 bases lay in between. This CDR3 region has 13 residues. The CDR3 DNA follows: TGTGCCAGAAGCATAGACAGAAAGTATGGCTACACCTTC. Protein product: CARSIDRKYGYTF. The variable domain in full, with the rest retrieved from reference TRBV11-2 and TRBJ1-2, is EAGVAQSPRYKIIEKRQSVAFWCNPISGHATLYWYQQILGQGPKLLIQFQNNGVVDDSQLPKDRFSAERLKGVDSTLKIQPAKLEDSAVYLCARSIDRKYGYTFGSGTRLTVV.

The chain employs TRBV5-4 and TRBJ2-1, with TRBD2 as a possible D gene (6 bases). In germline, CDR1 is SGHNT, CDR2 YYREEE (reference sequence). The V end lost 2 bases, the J end lost 5 bases, and 11 bases lay between the germline ends. This CDR3 has 14 residues. The DNA for the CDR3 is TGTGCCAGCAGCTTAGTGACTAGGGACAATGAGCAGTTCTTC. Protein sequence: CASSLVTRDNEQFF.

Comment on this clonotype: At one boundary the junction diverges from the germline segment, which might be a read error. The chain is built from TRBV12-3 or TRBV12-4 and TRBJ2-7, with D perhaps TRBD1 or TRBD2 (5 bases each). The CDR3 is 14 residues long. The CDR3 loop reads CSSSLRDRNYEQYF. In nucleotides, the CDR3 is TGTTCCAGCAGTCTCCGGGACCGAAACTACGAGCAGTACTTC.

This clonotype turned up a few times. The rearrangement uses TRBV4-3 and TRBJ1-6; no definite D call. The germline V and J ends were trimmed by 4 bases and 10 bases, with 14 bases remaining between them. This CDR3 is 14 amino acids long. The germline gives CDR1 LGHNA, CDR2 YSLEER. Written as DNA, the CDR3 is TGCGCCAGCAGCCGCATGAGGGAATACTCACCCCTCCACTTT. Translation gives CASSRMREYSPLHF.

The chain employs TRBV20-1 and TRBJ2-7; possibly TRBD2 for D (6 bases). Trimming cost V 5 bases and J 2 bases, with 16 bases left between them. Germline assignment: CDR1 DFQATT and CDR2 SNEGSKA (reference sequence). The CDR3 runs to 14 residues. The chain's CDR3 is CSAQLVGSTYEQYF. The CDR3 DNA reads TGCAGTGCTCAGCTGGTCGGGAGCACCTACGAGCAGTACTTC.

This clonotype was seen a single time. The junction departs from germline at one end; a sequencing error may be responsible. The chain links TRBV30 to TRBJ1-1; TRBD1 aligns across 8 bases. The CDR3 has 16 amino acids. Germline V CDR1 and CDR2: GTSNPN, SVGIG (reference sequence). In DNA form, the CDR3 reads TGTGCCTGGAGTGGGGGACAGGCCCCCATGAACACCGAAGCTTTCTTT. It encodes CAWSGGQAPMNTEAFF.

At least ten counts were recorded for this clonotype. The CDR3 DNA follows: TGTGCCAGCAGCTTAAGCTCAGGGCTTTCCTACGAGCAGTACTTC. It translates to CASSLSSGLSYEQYF. The chain is built from TRBV11-2 and TRBJ2-7; D possibly corresponds to TRBD1 (5 bases). Germline V gene sequence: CDR1 SGHAT, CDR2 FQNNGV. The CDR3 runs to 15 residues. With 2 bases removed from V and 1 base from J, the gap between germline ends came to 12 bases.

About this clonotype itself: This may come from a read error, since a much larger clone is one base off. The genes are TRBV29-1 and TRBJ2-5, with 7 bases fitting TRBD1. The CDR3 extends over 15 amino acids. Per germline, CDR1 SQVTM and CDR2 ANQGSEA. The ends lost 3 bases at V and 5 bases at J; junction bases unmatched: 12. The CDR3 DNA sequence: TGCAGCGTTGATTTGCAGGGGGTGGTAGGGGAGACCCAGTACTTC. Its translation: CSVDLQGVVGETQYF.

The chain is built from TRBV12-3 or TRBV12-4 and TRBJ1-1; D ambiguous. Trimming cost V 3 bases and J 4 bases, with 12 bases left between them. The CDR3 loop spans 14 amino acids. CDR3: CASSFGLGATEAFF. CDR3 nucleotide sequence: TGTGCCAGCAGTTTTGGCTTAGGCGCCACTGAAGCTTTCTTT.